The sequence of this T cell receptor beta chain was determined in a study of T cell responses to AZD1222 COVID-19 vaccine. Study-wide findings and caveats: The CD4 TCRs associated with vaccination extended across spike and predominated at 160-218 and 743-854. The donor cohort was predominantly white British with a female majority, and clonal diversity may have been underestimated. Elevations in Spike-specific TCR breadth and depth followed administration of two AZD1222 doses.

CDR1 is SGHAT and CDR2 is FQNNGV in the germline V gene. This CDR3 is built from 13 residues. The junction had 3 bases not matched to a gene; V was cut back by 5 bases and J by 3 bases. This clone has only a few counts. Its antigen is unknown. Method: immunoSEQ multiplex PCR; TCRdb's copy keeps in-frame clones and lacks some. Of roughly 140,000 clones in the sample, about 87% were seen once. The sample in question was peripheral blood, obtained on day 0 of AZD1222 vaccination. The chain couples TRBV11-2 to TRBJ1-2; the match to TRBD1 covers 7 bases. The clonotype originates from an adult in good health. The CDR3 DNA is TGTGCCAGCAGCCCAGGACAGGACTATGGCTACACCTTC. It is translated as CASSPGQDYGYTF. Full variable domain (remainder filled in from reference TRBV11-2 and TRBJ1-2): EAGVAQSPRYKIIEKRQSVAFWCNPISGHATLYWYQQILGQGPKLLIQFQNNGVVDDSQLPKDRFSAERLKGVDSTLKIQPAKLEDSAVYLCASSPGQDYGYTFGSGTRLTVV.